This record looks at one T cell receptor (beta chain) sequence and its context. Its specificity is unknown. The CDR3 length is 14 residues. The V end lost 8 bases, the J end lost 3 bases, and 14 bases lay between the germline ends. Looked up from germline, CDR1 is MDHEN and CDR2 is SYDVKM. This entry comes from a study of T cell responses to AZD1222 COVID-19 vaccine. General study points: In a largely white British group with more females than males, clonal diversity was possibly underestimated.

Profiling relied on immunoSEQ multiplex PCR, and the TCRdb table lists in-frame clones only, not all of them. The top ten clones hold approximately 4% of a sample with fewer than 150,000 clones, roughly 84% of them seen once. This clonotype was obtained from an adult in good health. The sequencing used peripheral blood, collected on day 0 of AZD1222 vaccination. The rearrangement joins TRBV28 to TRBJ2-1; unclear D gene. CDR3: CASVAPPNYNEQFF. Written as DNA, the CDR3 is TGTGCCAGCGTTGCACCCCCCAACTACAATGAGCAGTTCTTC.